This entry is about one T cell receptor (beta chain). Its antigen is undetermined. Reverse transcription of all isolated RNA meant that expressed TCRB transcripts were sequenced. Profiling relied on immunoSEQ multiplex PCR, and the TCRdb table lists in-frame clones only, not all of them. This repertoire shows 400,000 to 500,000 clones, around 13% found once; its top ten account for roughly 0.035%. V lost 1 base and J 4 bases, leaving 16 bases between the germline ends. Germline assignment: CDR1 SGHDN and CDR2 FVKESK. CDR3 size: 17 residues. The sample is drawn from a study of beta chain features in type 1 diabetes. Each sorted fraction was over 98% pure. General study findings and limits: A moderate, significant TCRB CDR3 shortening appeared in type 1 diabetes across four CD4+ subsets. The naive, central memory and Treg TCRB repertoires of patients appeared to be more similar to one another than those of healthy donors.

The TCR sequence derives from a young man in good health. Material for sequencing was naive CD4+ T cells from blood. The chain is built from TRBV14 and TRBJ2-2; maybe TRBD2 (6 bases). The CDR3 DNA is TGTGCCAGCAGCCAAGCCCCTGGAGGGGCCCCCACCGGGGAGCTGTTTTTT. It translates to CASSQAPGGAPTGELFF.